This TCR beta chain was observed in a study of low-dose radiotherapy and immunotherapy resistance in tumors. At the level of the study: Oral aspirin 300 mg was taken by patients daily for four cycles from cycle 1 day 1.

Described time point: before trial treatment. All of the donors were given nivolumab, ipilimumab, aspirin, low-dose cyclophosphamide and low-dose radiotherapy as part of RACIN, a single-arm trial. TRAV and TRBV primers primed cDNA for both TCRalpha and TCRbeta. A roughly 19-cycle PCR with a constant-region primer and V-primer adapter amplified TCRs. TCRdb reprocessed the reads with MiXCR, giving one entry per CDR3 protein. In the table there are tens of thousands of distinct CDR3 sequences, roughly 31% of which are singletons. The CDR3 length is 14 residues. The V gene lost 5 bases and the J gene lost 0 bases, with 7 bases spanning the gap. Germline CDR1 reads WSHSY; CDR2 reads SAAADI.

The chain couples TRBV10-2 to TRBJ2-2; D gene unclear. The clonotype comes from a male donor with gallbladder cancer. The sample here was PBMCs, taken before treatment. CDR3 DNA sequence: TGCGCCAGCAGTCAGGTAGCGAACACCGGGGAGCTGTTTTTT. It yields the protein CASSQVANTGELFF.